Described below is a single TCR beta chain sequence and its context. TRAV- and TRBV-specific primers primed first-strand cDNA, covering alpha and beta chains. The PCR that amplified TCRs ran for 20 to 25 cycles, relying on a constant-region primer and a V-primer adapter. One entry per CDR3 protein, called by TCRdb with MiXCR from the reads. The sample shows about 64,000 distinct CDR3 sequences, about a quarter of them seen only once. This sample was taken from a study of low-dose radiotherapy and immunotherapy resistance in tumors. Stated time point: before trial treatment. Donors, who were enrolled in a single-arm phase I dose-escalation trial, received nivolumab, ipilimumab, aspirin, low-dose cyclophosphamide and low-dose radiotherapy. The clonotype was recovered from a male donor with rectosigmoid adenocarcinoma. The input for sequencing was PBMCs, taken before treatment.

For the CDR3, the DNA is TGTGCCAGCAGCCAAGCATCTCGCTACGAGCAGTACTTC. Its translation: CASSQASRYEQYF. J is TRBJ2-7 and V is TRBV4-2, with D unresolved. Germline V gene sequence: CDR1 LGHNA, CDR2 YNFKEQ. There are 13 residues in the CDR3. V dropped 1 base and J dropped 3 bases, with 7 bases sitting between them.